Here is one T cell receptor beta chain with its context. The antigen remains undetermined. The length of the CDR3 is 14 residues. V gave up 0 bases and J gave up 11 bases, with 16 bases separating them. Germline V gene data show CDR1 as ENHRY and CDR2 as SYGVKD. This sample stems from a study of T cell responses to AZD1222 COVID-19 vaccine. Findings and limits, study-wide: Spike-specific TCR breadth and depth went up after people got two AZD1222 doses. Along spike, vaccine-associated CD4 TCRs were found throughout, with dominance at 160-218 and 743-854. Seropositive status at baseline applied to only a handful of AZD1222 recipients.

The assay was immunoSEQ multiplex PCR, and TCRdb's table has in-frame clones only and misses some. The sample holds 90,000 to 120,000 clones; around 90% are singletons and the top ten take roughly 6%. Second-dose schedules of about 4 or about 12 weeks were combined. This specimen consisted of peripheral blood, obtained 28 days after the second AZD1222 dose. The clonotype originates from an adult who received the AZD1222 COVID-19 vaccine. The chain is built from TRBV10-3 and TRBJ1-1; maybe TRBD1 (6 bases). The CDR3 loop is CAISESAGAPRAFF. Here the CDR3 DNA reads TGTGCCATCAGTGAGTCGGCAGGGGCCCCTCGGGCTTTCTTT.